The 25 T cell receptor beta chains below come from one sample, sequenced in a study of blood T cell repertoires in COVID-19. The method was immunoSEQ multiplex PCR; TCRdb's version includes in-frame clones alone and lacks a portion of them. The sample has about 150,000 clones, approximately 86% seen once. Sequencing was done on a sample of peripheral blood. The receptors were sampled from a woman aged 70-85 years with acute or convalescent COVID-19.

The chain is built from TRBV5-1 and TRBJ2-3; D might be TRBD1 (7 bases). Trimming pared 4 bases from V and 5 bases from J, leaving 17 bases between. Germline-derived CDR1 and CDR2 are SGHRS and YFSETQ. This CDR3 is 15 amino acids long. The CDR3 sequence: CASSGGQGVVDTQYF. DNA for the CDR3: TGCGCCAGCAGCGGAGGGCAGGGGGTTGTAGATACGCAGTATTTT. Combining the CDR3 with reference TRBV5-1 and TRBJ2-3 gives the whole variable domain KAGVTQTPRYLIKTRGQQVTLSCSPISGHRSVSWYQQTPGQGLQFLFEYFSETQRNKGNFPGRFSGRQFSNSRSEMNVSTLELGDSALYLCASSGGQGVVDTQYFGPGTRLTVL.

The rearrangement uses TRBV6-1 and TRBJ1-2; no clear D. Trimming shortened V by 2 bases and J by 3 bases, and 7 bases separated the two germline ends. The CDR3 spans 13 residues. CDR1 and CDR2 from the germline V gene are MNHNS and SASEGT. CDR3 DNA: TGTGCCAGCAGTGAATTCGGGGACTATGGCTACACCTTC. It is translated as CASSEFGDYGYTF.

The chain couples TRBV7-9 to TRBJ1-2; D perhaps matches TRBD1 (5 bases). CDR1 SEHNR and CDR2 FQNEAQ come from the germline V gene (reference sequence). Trimming stripped 5 bases from V and 7 bases from J, with 11 bases between. This CDR3 is built from 12 residues. CDR3 nucleotides: TGTGCCAGCAGCGGCAGGGATCCTGGCTACACCTTC. As protein: CASSGRDPGYTF.

V gene TRBV2 combines with J gene TRBJ2-2, with D tentatively TRBD1 (5 bases). This CDR3 has 15 residues. V shed 6 bases and J shed 5 bases, with 16 bases lying between them. Germline values: CDR1 SNHLY, CDR2 FYNNEI. CDR3 loop: CASRGQGKMTGELFF. For the CDR3, the DNA is TGTGCCAGCAGGGGTCAGGGAAAGATGACCGGGGAGCTGTTTTTT.

This clone was picked up a small number of times. CDR3 DNA sequence: TGTGCCAGCTCACGAGAAAGAAGGGGCGGGAGCTATGGCTACACCTTC. This sequence encodes CASSRERRGGSYGYTF. The J gene is TRBJ1-2, the V gene TRBV18, with D possibly matching TRBD1 (5 bases). V was cut by 4 bases and J by 4 bases, with 19 bases left in between. The CDR3 sequence is 16 residues long. Germline loops: CDR1 KGHSH, CDR2 LQKENI. Combining the CDR3 with reference TRBV18 and TRBJ1-2 gives the whole variable domain NAGVMQNPRHLVRRRGQEARLRCSPMKGHSHVYWYRQLPEEGLKFMVYLQKENIIDESGMPKERFSAEFPKEGPSILRIQQVVRGDSAAYFCASSRERRGGSYGYTFGSGTRLTVV.

This clone appeared a single time. This chain links TRBV7-9 with TRBJ2-1, with 8 bases aligning to TRBD1. The germline V gene has CDR1 SEHNR and CDR2 FQNEAQ (reference sequence). The CDR3 is 14 amino acids. The trim removed 5 bases at V and 10 bases at J, leaving 10 bases unmatched. CDR3 DNA sequence: TGTGCCAGCAGCCCCTGGACAGGGCGGGGAGAGCAGTTCTTC. It codes for CASSPWTGRGEQFF.

This clone showed up just a few times. This chain links TRBV7-2 with TRBJ1-2; 7 bases are a match to TRBD1. This CDR3 region has 14 residues. Germline-derived CDR1 and CDR2 are SGHTA and FQGNSA. Unmatched junction bases numbered 7, after V lost 5 bases and J lost 4 bases. The CDR3 loop is CASSQSNRGYGYTF. CDR3 nucleotide sequence: TGTGCCAGCAGCCAATCGAACAGGGGCTATGGCTACACCTTC.

The chain carries TRBV6-5 and TRBJ1-1, with D perhaps matching TRBD1 (6 bases). Germline V gives CDR1 MNHEY, CDR2 SVGAGI. This CDR3 contains 14 residues. Trimming removed 6 bases at V and 11 bases at J, with 22 bases between. The CDR3 region is CASSYDHRVYQAFF. In DNA, the CDR3 is TGTGCCAGCAGCTATGACCACAGGGTGTATCAGGCTTTCTTT.

V and J are TRBV27 and TRBJ1-5; weak D call: TRBD1 (6 bases). There are 14 residues in the CDR3. The germline V and J ends were trimmed by 3 bases and 3 bases, with 9 bases remaining between them. Germline V CDR1 and CDR2: MNHEY, SMNVEV (reference sequence). This CDR3 reads CASSFTGLNQPQHF. The CDR3 bases are TGTGCCAGCAGTTTCACAGGGCTCAATCAGCCCCAGCATTTT.

This clone was counted only a few times. The V call is TRBV11-3, the J call TRBJ1-5, with 8 positions matching TRBD1. The junction had 4 bases not matched to a gene; V was cut back by 1 base and J by 5 bases. The CDR3 is made up of 15 amino acids. The germline V gene encodes CDR1 SGHNT and CDR2 YENEEA. CDR3 DNA: TGTGCCAGCAGCTTAGTGTCAGGGGGCGATCAGCCCCAGCATTTT. Its translation: CASSLVSGGDQPQHF.

The J gene is TRBJ1-1, the V gene TRBV19; 11 positions match TRBD1. Germline CDR1 LNHDA, CDR2 SQIVND (reference sequence). With 6 bases clipped from V and 4 bases from J, the junction kept 7 bases outside the gene matches. There are 15 residues in the CDR3. In DNA, the CDR3 is TGTGCCAGTAGACAGCCCGGGACAGGGGGCACTGAAGCTTTCTTT. Translated: CASRQPGTGGTEAFF.

This chain joins TRBV18 and TRBJ1-6; D may be TRBD1 (6 bases). This CDR3 contains 13 residues. In germline, CDR1 is KGHSH, CDR2 LQKENI. V was shortened by 4 bases and J by 10 bases, with 11 bases between the two germline ends. The CDR3 reads CASSQDSVSPLHF. In DNA, the CDR3 is TGTGCCAGCTCACAGGACAGTGTATCACCCCTCCACTTT.

The chain links TRBV29-1 to TRBJ1-2; 8 bases fit TRBD1. The CDR3 has 13 amino acids. Germline assignment: CDR1 SQVTM and CDR2 ANQGSEA. V lost 0 bases, J lost 8 bases, and 5 bases stayed unmatched. Here the CDR3 DNA reads TGCAGCGTTGAAGATCTTCGGACAGGGGGCTACACCTTC. Protein product: CSVEDLRTGGYTF.

The chain employs TRBV30 and TRBJ2-1; 8 nucleotides agree with TRBD2. There are 15 residues in the CDR3. V shed 0 bases and J 4 bases; nucleotides not matched to a gene: 5. Germline V gene data show CDR1 as GTSNPN and CDR2 as SVGIG (reference sequence). CDR3 region: CAWSVGAGAYNEQFF. CDR3 nucleotides: TGTGCCTGGAGTGTGGGAGCGGGGGCTTACAATGAGCAGTTCTTC.

This clone has just one count. This chain uses TRBV10-2 with TRBJ1-6, with D perhaps TRBD1 (5 bases). The germline gives CDR1 WSHSY, CDR2 SAAADI. The CDR3 runs 14 residues. Trimming shortened V by 8 bases and J by 9 bases, and 17 bases separated the two germline ends. CDR3 residues: CASCPRGGSSPLHF. The CDR3 region has the DNA TGCGCCAGCTGTCCCCGGGGGGGGAGTTCACCCCTCCACTTT.

This clone was found once. This chain connects TRBV9 to TRBJ1-2; 8 bases match TRBD1. This CDR3 is 14 amino acids long. After removal of 4 bases from V and 4 bases from J, the junction contained 6 bases not matched to a gene. CDR1 and CDR2 (germline): SGDLS, YYNGEE. The CDR3 loop reads CASSSRQGRYGYTF. The CDR3 nucleotides read TGTGCCAGCAGCTCCCGACAGGGGCGCTATGGCTACACCTTC.

The rearrangement links TRBV10-1 to TRBJ1-1; the match to TRBD1 covers 7 bases. This CDR3 has 15 amino acids. Germline values: CDR1 WNHNN, CDR2 SYGVQD (reference sequence). The J segment lost 11 bases and the V segment lost 0 bases, leaving 12 bases of the junction unmatched. This chain's CDR3 is CASSESTPYRGLAFF. CDR3 DNA: TGCGCCAGCAGTGAGTCGACTCCCTACAGGGGACTGGCTTTCTTT.

This clone was found once. The chain couples TRBV9 to TRBJ2-2; no clear D. The V end was cut by 1 base, the J end by 5 bases, with 12 bases between. The CDR3 runs 15 residues. Per germline, CDR1 SGDLS and CDR2 YYNGEE. This chain's CDR3 is CASSVNQVGTGELFF. The CDR3 DNA sequence: TGTGCCAGCAGCGTAAATCAGGTTGGAACCGGGGAGCTGTTTTTT.

This clone was seen once. The rearrangement joins TRBV11-2 to TRBJ2-1; 11 positions match TRBD2. This CDR3 is 17 amino acids long. Germline V gene data show CDR1 as SGHAT and CDR2 as FQNNGV. With 1 base clipped from V and 3 bases from J, the junction kept 5 bases outside the gene matches. As DNA, the CDR3 is TGTGCCAGCAGCTTAGGCCGACTAGCGGGGAACTACAATGAGCAGTTCTTC. Its protein product is CASSLGRLAGNYNEQFF.

The chain uses TRBV24-1 and TRBJ1-2; 10 bases fit TRBD1. The length of the CDR3 is 14 residues. The germline CDR1 and CDR2 sequences are KGHDR and SFDVKD. V lost 4 bases and J lost 4; bases outside the gene matches: 2. The CDR3 DNA follows: TGTGCCACCAGTGACCGGACAGGGGGCTATGGCTACACCTTC. It specifies CATSDRTGGYGYTF.

This clone was seen more than once but under ten times. This chain connects TRBV20-1 to TRBJ1-4, with D uncertain. CDR3 size: 11 residues. Between the trimmed V and J ends, which lost 2 bases and 4 bases, there was a span of 2 bases. Germline CDR1 is DFQATT and CDR2 is SNEGSKA (reference sequence). The CDR3 region is CSARRNEKLFF. DNA of the CDR3: TGCAGTGCTAGACGTAATGAAAAACTGTTTTTT.

The rearrangement joins TRBV6-5 to TRBJ2-1; 10 bases align to TRBD1. Losses at the gene ends were 6 bases for V and 7 bases for J; bases not matched to a gene: 9. CDR1 and CDR2 from the germline V gene are MNHEY and SVGAGI. The CDR3 length is 15 residues. The CDR3 protein is CASSPAGQGRNEQFF. The CDR3, as DNA: TGTGCCAGCAGCCCAGCGGGACAGGGGAGGAATGAGCAGTTCTTC.

The rearrangement links TRBV18 to TRBJ2-3, with unresolved D. This CDR3 comprises 14 residues. Per germline, CDR1 KGHSH and CDR2 LQKENI. Trimming cost V 4 bases and J 2 bases, with 10 bases left between them. DNA of the CDR3: TGTGCCAGCTCACGAGGTTCCCCCACAGATACGCAGTATTTT. This translates into CASSRGSPTDTQYF.

This clone was counted a few times. The V call is TRBV29-1, the J call TRBJ1-2; D call uncertain. Trimming cost V 4 bases and J 10 bases, with 10 bases left between them. Germline V gives CDR1 SQVTM, CDR2 ANQGSEA. CDR3 size: 10 residues. The CDR3 protein is CSVVEESYTF. The CDR3 DNA follows: TGCAGCGTTGTCGAGGAATCCTACACCTTC.

This clone was observed a few times. The V call is TRBV9, the J call TRBJ1-3, with D uncertain. CDR1 is SGDLS, CDR2 YYNGEE, per germline. This CDR3 has 16 residues. Trimming took off 3 bases at V and 2 bases at J, with 15 bases between the two ends. CDR3 sequence: CASSAFLLEPGNTIYF. CDR3 in DNA: TGTGCCAGCAGCGCATTCCTGTTGGAGCCTGGAAACACCATATATTTT. The whole variable domain, remainder taken from reference TRBV9 and TRBJ1-3, is DSGVTQTPKHLITATGQRVTLRCSPRSGDLSVYWYQQSLDQGLQFLIQYYNGEERAKGNILERFSAQQFPDLHSELNLSSLELGDSALYFCASSAFLLEPGNTIYFGEGSWLTVV.